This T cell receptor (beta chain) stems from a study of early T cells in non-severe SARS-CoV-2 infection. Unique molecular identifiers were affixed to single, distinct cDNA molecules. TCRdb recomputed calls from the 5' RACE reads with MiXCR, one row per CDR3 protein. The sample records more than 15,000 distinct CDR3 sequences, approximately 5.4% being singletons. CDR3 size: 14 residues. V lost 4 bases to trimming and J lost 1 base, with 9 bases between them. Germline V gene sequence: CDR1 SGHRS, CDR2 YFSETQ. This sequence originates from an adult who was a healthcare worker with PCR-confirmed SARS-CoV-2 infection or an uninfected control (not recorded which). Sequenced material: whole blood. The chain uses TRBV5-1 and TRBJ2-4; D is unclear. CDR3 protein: CASSMVEAKNIQYF. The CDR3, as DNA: TGCGCCAGCAGCATGGTGGAGGCCAAAAACATTCAGTACTTC.